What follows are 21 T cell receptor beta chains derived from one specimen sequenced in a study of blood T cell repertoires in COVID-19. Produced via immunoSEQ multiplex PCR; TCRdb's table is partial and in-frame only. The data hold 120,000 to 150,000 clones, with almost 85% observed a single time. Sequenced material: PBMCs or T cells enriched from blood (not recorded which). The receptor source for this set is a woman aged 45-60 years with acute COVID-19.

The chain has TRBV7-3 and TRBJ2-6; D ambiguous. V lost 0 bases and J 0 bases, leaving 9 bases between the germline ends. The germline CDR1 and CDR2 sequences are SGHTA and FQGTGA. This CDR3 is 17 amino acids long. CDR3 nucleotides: TGTGCCAGCAGCTTAACTCACCGGAGCTCTGGGGCCAACGTCCTGACTTTC. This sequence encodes CASSLTHRSSGANVLTF.

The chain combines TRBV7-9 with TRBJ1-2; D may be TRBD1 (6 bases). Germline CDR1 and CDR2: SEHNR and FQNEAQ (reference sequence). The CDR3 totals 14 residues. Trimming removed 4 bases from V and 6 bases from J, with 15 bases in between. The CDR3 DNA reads TGTGCCAGCAGCTCGACCGGGACATCCGATGGCTACACCTTC. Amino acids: CASSSTGTSDGYTF.

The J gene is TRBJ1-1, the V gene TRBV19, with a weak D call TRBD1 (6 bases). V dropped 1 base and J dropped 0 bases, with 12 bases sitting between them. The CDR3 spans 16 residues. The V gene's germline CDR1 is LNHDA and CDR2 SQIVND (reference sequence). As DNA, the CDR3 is TGTGCCAGTAGTATAGGGACAGCACTTATGAACACTGAAGCTTTCTTT. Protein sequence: CASSIGTALMNTEAFF.

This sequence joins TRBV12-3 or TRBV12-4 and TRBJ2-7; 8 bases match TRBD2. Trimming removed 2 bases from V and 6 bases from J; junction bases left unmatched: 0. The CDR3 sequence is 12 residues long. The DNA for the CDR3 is TGTGCCAGCAGTTTACGGGGGGGCGAGCAGTACTTC. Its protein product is CASSLRGGEQYF.

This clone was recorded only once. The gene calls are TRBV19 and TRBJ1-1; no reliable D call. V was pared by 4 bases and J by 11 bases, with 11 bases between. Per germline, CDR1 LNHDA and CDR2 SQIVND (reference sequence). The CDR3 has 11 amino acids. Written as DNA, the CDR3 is TGTGCCAGTAGTACCCCCTGGCGGGCTTTCTTT. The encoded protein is CASSTPWRAFF.

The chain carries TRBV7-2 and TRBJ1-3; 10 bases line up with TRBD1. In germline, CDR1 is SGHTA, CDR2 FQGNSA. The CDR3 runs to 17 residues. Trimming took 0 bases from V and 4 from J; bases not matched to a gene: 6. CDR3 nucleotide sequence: TGTGCCAGCAGCTTAGCGGGGGGACAGGGGTGGGGAAACACCATATATTTT. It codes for CASSLAGGQGWGNTIYF.

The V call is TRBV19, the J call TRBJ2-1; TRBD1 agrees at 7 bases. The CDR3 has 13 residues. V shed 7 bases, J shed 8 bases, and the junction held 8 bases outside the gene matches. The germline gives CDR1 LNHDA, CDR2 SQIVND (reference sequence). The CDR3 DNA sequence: TGTGCCAGTATAGACCGACAGGGCCATGAGCAGTTCTTC. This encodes CASIDRQGHEQFF. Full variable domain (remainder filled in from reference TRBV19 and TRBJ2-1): DGGITQSPKYLFRKEGQNVTLSCEQNLNHDAMYWYRQDPGQGLRLIYYSQIVNDFQKGDIAEGYSVSREKKESFPLTVTSAQKNPTAFYLCASIDRQGHEQFFGPGTRLTVL.

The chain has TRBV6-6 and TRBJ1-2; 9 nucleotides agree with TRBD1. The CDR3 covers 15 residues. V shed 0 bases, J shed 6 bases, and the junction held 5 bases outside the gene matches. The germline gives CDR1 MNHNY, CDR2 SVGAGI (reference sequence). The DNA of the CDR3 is TGTGCCAGCAGTTACTCGACAGGGGGGTTAAATGGCTACACCTTC. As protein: CASSYSTGGLNGYTF.

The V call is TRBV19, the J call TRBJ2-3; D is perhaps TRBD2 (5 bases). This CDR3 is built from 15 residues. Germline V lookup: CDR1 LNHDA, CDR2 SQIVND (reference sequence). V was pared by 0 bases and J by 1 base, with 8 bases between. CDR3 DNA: TGTGCCAGTAGTATAGAATACGGGGGCACAGATACGCAGTATTTT. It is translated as CASSIEYGGTDTQYF.

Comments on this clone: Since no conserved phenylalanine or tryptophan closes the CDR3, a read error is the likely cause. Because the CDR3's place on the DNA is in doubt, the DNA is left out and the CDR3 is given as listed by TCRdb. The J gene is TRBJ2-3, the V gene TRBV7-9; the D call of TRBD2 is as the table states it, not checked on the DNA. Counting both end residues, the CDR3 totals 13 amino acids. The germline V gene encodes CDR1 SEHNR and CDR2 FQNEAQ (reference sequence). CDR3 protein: CASSLLEGLAGPL.

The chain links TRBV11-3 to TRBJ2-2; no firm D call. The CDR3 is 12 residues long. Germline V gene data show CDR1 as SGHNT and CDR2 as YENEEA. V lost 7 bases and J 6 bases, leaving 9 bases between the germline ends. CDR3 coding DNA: TGTGCCAGCAAACCCCGGTCCGGGGAGCTGTTTTTT. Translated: CASKPRSGELFF.

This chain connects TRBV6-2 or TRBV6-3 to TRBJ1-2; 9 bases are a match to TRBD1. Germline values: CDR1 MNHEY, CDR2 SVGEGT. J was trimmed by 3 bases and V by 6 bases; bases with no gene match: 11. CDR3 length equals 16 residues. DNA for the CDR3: TGTGCCAGCAGCCAGGGACAGGGACTTAATGACTATGGCTACACCTTC. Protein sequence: CASSQGQGLNDYGYTF.

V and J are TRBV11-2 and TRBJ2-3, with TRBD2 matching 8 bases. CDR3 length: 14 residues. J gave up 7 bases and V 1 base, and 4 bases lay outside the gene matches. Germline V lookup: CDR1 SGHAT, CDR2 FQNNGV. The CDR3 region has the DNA TGTGCCAGCAGCTTAGCGGGGACTAGGAATACGCAGTATTTT. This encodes CASSLAGTRNTQYF.

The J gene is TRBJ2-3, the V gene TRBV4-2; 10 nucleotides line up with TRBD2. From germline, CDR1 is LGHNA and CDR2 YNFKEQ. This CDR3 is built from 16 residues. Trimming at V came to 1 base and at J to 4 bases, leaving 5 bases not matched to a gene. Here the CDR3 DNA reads TGTGCCAGCAGCCAAGGTCCAAGCGGGAGGGCAGATACGCAGTATTTT. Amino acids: CASSQGPSGRADTQYF.

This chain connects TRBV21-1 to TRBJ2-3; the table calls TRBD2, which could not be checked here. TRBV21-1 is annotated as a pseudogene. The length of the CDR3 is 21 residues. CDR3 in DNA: TGTGCCAGCAGCAAAGTCGAGACAGACGAGGCGGGAGAGGTAGTAACAGATACGCAGTATTTT. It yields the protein CASSKVETDEAGEVVTDTQYF.

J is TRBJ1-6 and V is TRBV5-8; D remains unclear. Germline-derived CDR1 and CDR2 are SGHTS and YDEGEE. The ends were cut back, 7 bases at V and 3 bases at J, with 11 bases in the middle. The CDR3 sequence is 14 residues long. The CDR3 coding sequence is TGTGCCAGCTCGGGCGGGAACTATAATTCACCCCTCCACTTT. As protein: CASSGGNYNSPLHF. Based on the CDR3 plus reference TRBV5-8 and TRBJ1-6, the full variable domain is EAGVTQSPTHLIKTRGQQATLRCSPISGHTSVYWYQQALGLGLQFLLWYDEGEERNRGNFPPRFSGRQFPNYSSELNVNALELEDSALYLCASSGGNYNSPLHFGNGTRLTVT.

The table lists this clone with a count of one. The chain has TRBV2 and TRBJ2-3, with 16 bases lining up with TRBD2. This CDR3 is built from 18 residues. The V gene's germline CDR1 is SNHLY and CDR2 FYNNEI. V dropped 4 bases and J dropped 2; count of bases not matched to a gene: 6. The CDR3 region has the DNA TGTGCCAGCAGTGCGGGGACTAGCGGGAGGGCTTTCACAGATACGCAGTATTTT. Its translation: CASSAGTSGRAFTDTQYF. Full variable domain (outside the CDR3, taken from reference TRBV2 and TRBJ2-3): EPEVTQTPSHQVTQMGQEVILRCVPISNHLYFYWYRQILGQKVEFLVSFYNNEISEKSEIFDDQFSVERPDGSNFTLKIRSTKLEDSAMYFCASSAGTSGRAFTDTQYFGPGTRLTVL.

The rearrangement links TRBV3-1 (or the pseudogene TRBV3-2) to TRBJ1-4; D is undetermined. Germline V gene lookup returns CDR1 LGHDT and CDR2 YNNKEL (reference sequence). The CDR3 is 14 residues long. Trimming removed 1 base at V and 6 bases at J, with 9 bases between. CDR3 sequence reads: CASSQGFTDEKLFF. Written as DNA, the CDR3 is TGTGCCAGCAGCCAAGGTTTTACAGATGAAAAACTGTTTTTT.

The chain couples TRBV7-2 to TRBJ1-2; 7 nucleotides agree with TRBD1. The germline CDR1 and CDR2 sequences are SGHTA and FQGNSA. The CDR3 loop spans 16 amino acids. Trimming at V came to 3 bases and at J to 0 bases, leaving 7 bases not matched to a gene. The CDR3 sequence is CASSFPGTDSNYGYTF. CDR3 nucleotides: TGTGCCAGCAGCTTCCCAGGGACAGATTCTAACTATGGCTACACCTTC.

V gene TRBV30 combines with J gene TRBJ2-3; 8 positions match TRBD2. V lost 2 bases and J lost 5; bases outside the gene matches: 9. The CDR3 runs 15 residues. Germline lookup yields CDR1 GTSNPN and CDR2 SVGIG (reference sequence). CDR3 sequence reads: CAWSNGRAGGDTQYF. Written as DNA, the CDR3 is TGTGCCTGGAGTAACGGGAGGGCCGGGGGAGATACGCAGTATTTT.

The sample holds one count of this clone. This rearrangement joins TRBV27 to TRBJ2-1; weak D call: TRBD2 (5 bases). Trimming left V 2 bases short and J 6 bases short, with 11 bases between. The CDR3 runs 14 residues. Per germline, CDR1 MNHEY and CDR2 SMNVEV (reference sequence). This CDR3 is CASSLLAEANEQFF. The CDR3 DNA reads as TGTGCCAGCAGTTTACTAGCTGAGGCCAATGAGCAGTTCTTC.